The rows below give T cell receptor beta chains drawn from one sample of a study of blood T cells in healthy people across ages. Each CDR3 protein is one row after TCRdb ran MiXCR on the 5' RACE reads. Among over 1,500,000 distinct CDR3 sequences listed, around 40% were seen once. The specimen sequenced was blood. These receptor sequences come from a human donor in good health. Both conserved end residues are part of each CDR3. Each record gives: V gene, J gene, CDR3 protein.

v_gene: TRBV20-1; j_gene: TRBJ2-7; CDR3aa: CSSSSGMVTYEQYF
v_gene: TRBV6-5; j_gene: TRBJ2-1; CDR3aa: CASSYLGNSYNEQFF
v_gene: TRBV6-5; j_gene: TRBJ1-1; CDR3aa: CASLQDPLNTEAFF
v_gene: TRBV10-3; j_gene: TRBJ2-6; CDR3aa: CAISGRGSGTGANVLTF
v_gene: TRBV29-1; j_gene: TRBJ2-5; CDR3aa: CSVEDSGGQETQYF
v_gene: TRBV2; j_gene: TRBJ2-3; CDR3aa: CASTKRLKTTDTQYF
v_gene: TRBV7-2; j_gene: TRBJ1-4; CDR3aa: CASSLEGGGTGKLFF
v_gene: TRBV7-9; j_gene: TRBJ2-1; CDR3aa: CASSSRDRGGNEQFF
v_gene: TRBV7-2; j_gene: TRBJ2-5; CDR3aa: CASRHTRLQETQYF
v_gene: TRBV7-8; j_gene: TRBJ2-3; CDR3aa: CASSAGLAGAPRGTDTQYF
v_gene: TRBV29-1; j_gene: TRBJ2-3; CDR3aa: CSVEPVYSGDLTDTQYF
v_gene: TRBV9; j_gene: TRBJ2-3; CDR3aa: CASSVGQSTDTQYF
v_gene: TRBV18; j_gene: TRBJ2-7; CDR3aa: CASSPTESYEQYF
v_gene: TRBV5-1; j_gene: TRBJ2-1; CDR3aa: CASSSGDRGAYNEQFF
v_gene: TRBV7-9; j_gene: TRBJ2-6; CDR3aa: CASSLAVRGPRGANVLTF
v_gene: TRBV11-1; j_gene: TRBJ2-1; CDR3aa: CASSPGLAGKREQFF
v_gene: TRBV28; j_gene: TRBJ2-5; CDR3aa: CASSLILSGTGVETQYF
v_gene: TRBV5-1; j_gene: TRBJ2-1; CDR3aa: CASSFPGGDHNEQFF
v_gene: TRBV5-1; j_gene: TRBJ1-2; CDR3aa: CASSLGQLTLYGYTF
v_gene: TRBV18; j_gene: TRBJ1-1; CDR3aa: CASSTQAPNMNTEAFF
v_gene: TRBV2; j_gene: TRBJ2-3; CDR3aa: CASIQDDPPQYF
v_gene: TRBV7-2; j_gene: TRBJ2-3; CDR3aa: CASSPTFTDTQYF
v_gene: TRBV5-5; j_gene: TRBJ1-4; CDR3aa: CASSRLQEKLFF
v_gene: TRBV12-3/TRBV12-4; j_gene: TRBJ1-2; CDR3aa: CASNPGQPNYGYTF
v_gene: TRBV20-1; j_gene: TRBJ2-3; CDR3aa: CSARDFSRVTDTQYF
v_gene: TRBV28; j_gene: TRBJ1-2; CDR3aa: CASRGEGRYYGYTF